The 26 T cell receptor beta chains reported below all come from one sample, sequenced in a study of blood T cell repertoires in COVID-19 (TCRdb year 2020). Library construction relied on the immunoSEQ multiplex PCR assay. TCRdb re-hosts the immuneACCESS table, in-frame sequences only. Its copies lack some clones; in the studies checked, an unresolved V gene accounts for under half of them, and the cause for the rest is not known. Counted in this sample were about 80,000 clones; roughly 88% of them appeared once. The ten largest clonotypes hold almost 7% of the sample. Sequenced input: peripheral blood. All receptors come from a woman of 80 years or more with acute or convalescent COVID-19.

The chain combines TRBV5-1 with TRBJ2-2; 8 nucleotides agree with TRBD1. V shed 1 base, J shed 4 bases, and the junction held 9 bases outside the gene matches. Germline V lookup: CDR1 SGHRS, CDR2 YFSETQ. This CDR3 spans 17 amino acids. The CDR3 bases are TGCGCCAGCAGCTTGACCTTTGGACAGGGAGGCACCGGGGAGCTGTTTTTT. Translating gives CASSLTFGQGGTGELFF.

The J gene is TRBJ1-6, the V gene TRBV6-5; TRBD1 matches at 9 bases. Germline V gene data show CDR1 as MNHEY and CDR2 as SVGAGI. With V trimmed by 8 bases and J by 6 bases, 5 bases remained unmatched. CDR3 length: 14 amino acids. This CDR3 is CASFSGQGNSPLHF. The CDR3 nucleotides read TGTGCCAGCTTCTCGGGACAGGGTAATTCACCCCTCCACTTT.

V is TRBV18 and J is TRBJ1-5, with 8 bases identical to TRBD1. Germline CDR1 and CDR2: KGHSH and LQKENI. The CDR3 runs to 19 residues. With V trimmed by 4 bases and J by 3 bases, 17 bases remained unmatched. The CDR3 loop is CASSRSGSLGQGNNQPQHF. As DNA, the CDR3 is TGTGCCAGCTCACGTTCGGGGAGCCTTGGACAGGGAAACAATCAGCCCCAGCATTTT.

A single count supports this clone. DNA of the CDR3: TGTGCCATCAGCCGCCCCGGGGGGTTGAACACCGGGGAGCTGTTTTTT. Protein sequence: CAISRPGGLNTGELFF. The chain has TRBV10-3 and TRBJ2-2; TRBD2 agrees at 7 bases. V dropped 6 bases and J dropped 1; count of bases not matched to a gene: 8. CDR3 length: 16 residues. Germline V lookup: CDR1 ENHRY, CDR2 SYGVKD.

The chain combines TRBV6-6 with TRBJ1-3; the match to TRBD1 covers 7 bases. The CDR3 spans 16 residues. V lost 1 base to trimming and J lost 6 bases; unmatched junction nucleotides: 9. The V gene's germline CDR1 is MNHNY and CDR2 SVGAGI (reference sequence). CDR3 amino acids: CASSYWDSAIVNTIYF. DNA for the CDR3: TGTGCCAGCAGTTACTGGGACAGCGCCATTGTAAACACCATATATTTT.

This sequence joins TRBV14 and TRBJ2-7; D not certain. This CDR3 has 13 amino acids. V lost 4 bases to trimming and J lost 3 bases, with 10 bases between them. CDR1 SGHDN and CDR2 FVKESK come from the germline V gene. As DNA, the CDR3 is TGTGCCAGCAGCCCCTTTTTAGACTACGAGCAGTACTTC. This encodes CASSPFLDYEQYF.

This clone was seen only once. At the DNA level, this CDR3 is encoded by other sequences in the same sample as well. This chain uses TRBV5-1 with TRBJ2-7; 14 positions agree with TRBD2. Germline lookup yields CDR1 SGHRS and CDR2 YFSETQ. J lost 3 bases, V lost 3 bases, and 2 bases had no gene match. This CDR3 comprises 15 residues. CDR3 loop: CASSWGTSGSYEQYF. The CDR3 coding sequence is TGCGCCAGCAGCTGGGGGACTAGCGGGAGCTACGAGCAGTACTTC.

This sequence joins TRBV11-2 and TRBJ1-1, with D possibly matching TRBD1 (5 bases). The CDR3 totals 13 residues. The ends were cut back, 5 bases at V and 3 bases at J, with 10 bases in the middle. Germline V gene lookup returns CDR1 SGHAT and CDR2 FQNNGV. CDR3 amino acids: CASSPGDYTEAFF. In nucleotides, the CDR3 is TGTGCCAGCAGCCCTGGGGACTACACTGAAGCTTTCTTT.

The rearrangement uses TRBV2 and TRBJ1-2; D not resolved. This CDR3 has 12 amino acids. Germline values: CDR1 SNHLY, CDR2 FYNNEI. The V gene lost 6 bases and the J gene lost 13 bases, with 18 bases spanning the gap. Here the CDR3 DNA reads TGTGCCAGCAGGGAAACGACAATATTCTGCACCTTC. Translated: CASRETTIFCTF.

The J gene is TRBJ2-1, the V gene TRBV4-2; 8 nucleotides agree with TRBD1. CDR1 and CDR2 (germline): LGHNA, YNFKEQ. V lost 0 bases and J lost 2; bases outside the gene matches: 3. The CDR3 sequence is 16 residues long. The CDR3 loop is CASSQDGTGPYNEQFF. DNA of the CDR3: TGTGCCAGCAGCCAAGATGGGACAGGCCCCTACAATGAGCAGTTCTTC.

The chain is built from TRBV2 and TRBJ2-3; 10 bases agree with TRBD2. Unmatched junction bases numbered 8, after V lost 6 bases and J lost 8 bases. The germline V gene has CDR1 SNHLY and CDR2 FYNNEI. The CDR3 is 14 amino acids. Written as DNA, the CDR3 is TGTGCCAGCAGGGGGGCTAGCGGGAGCGGTACGCAGTATTTT. Residues: CASRGASGSGTQYF.

The chain recombines TRBV19 with TRBJ2-7; a possible D gene is TRBD2 (5 bases). The germline V and J ends were trimmed by 4 bases and 7 bases, with 17 bases remaining between them. This CDR3 is built from 14 residues. The germline CDR1 and CDR2 sequences are LNHDA and SQIVND (reference sequence). CDR3 DNA: TGTGCCAGTAGTACTTCCGGACTTGCTAATGAGCAGTACTTC. Protein product: CASSTSGLANEQYF.

The rearrangement links TRBV7-3 to TRBJ2-1; 12 nucleotides agree with TRBD1. Germline values: CDR1 SGHTA, CDR2 FQGTGA. The CDR3 is made up of 16 amino acids. The V and J ends lost 5 bases and 9 bases, in that order; junction bases with no gene match: 11. The CDR3 region has the DNA TGTGCCAGCAGCCCTAACCCGGGACAGGGGGCGAGTGAGCAGTTCTTC. This codes for CASSPNPGQGASEQFF.

CDR3 nucleotide sequence: TGTGCCAGTAGTATCGGAATAAGGACAGACCTCTCTGGGGCCAACGTCCTGACTTTC. Protein: CASSIGIRTDLSGANVLTF. This chain joins TRBV19 and TRBJ2-6; D may be TRBD1 (6 bases). V shed 3 bases and J shed 0 bases, with 18 bases lying between them. The CDR3 is 19 residues long. The germline V gene has CDR1 LNHDA and CDR2 SQIVND (reference sequence).

This clone was seen only a few times. The chain couples TRBV10-3 to TRBJ1-5; possibly TRBD1 for D (5 bases). CDR1 ENHRY and CDR2 SYGVKD come from the germline V gene. The CDR3 runs to 15 residues. With 1 base removed from V and 6 bases from J, the gap between germline ends came to 13 bases. The CDR3 here is CAISEFGGGSQPQHF. In DNA, the CDR3 is TGTGCCATCAGTGAGTTCGGGGGGGGAAGTCAGCCCCAGCATTTT.

V usage is TRBV7-9 and J usage is TRBJ1-5, with 9 bases matching TRBD1. After removal of 5 bases from V and 6 bases from J, the junction contained 2 bases not matched to a gene. CDR1 is SEHNR and CDR2 is FQNEAQ in the germline V gene (reference sequence). This CDR3 contains 13 residues. As DNA, the CDR3 is TGTGCCAGCAGCCGGGACAGGGCTCAGCCCCAGCATTTT. This translates into CASSRDRAQPQHF.

CDR3 region: CASSQIRTGSYNSPLHF. In DNA form, the CDR3 reads TGCGCCAGCAGTCAAATCCGGACAGGCTCCTATAATTCACCCCTCCACTTT. The genes are TRBV23-1 and TRBJ1-6; 7 positions agree with TRBD1. TRBV23-1 is an ORF for which the function is uncertain. This CDR3 is 17 amino acids long. V shed 2 bases and J 0 bases; nucleotides not matched to a gene: 4.

This clone turned up a few times. This rearrangement joins TRBV9 to TRBJ1-2; D gene unclear. The CDR3 loop spans 15 amino acids. Trimming pared 0 bases from V and 6 bases from J, leaving 15 bases between. Germline V gene lookup returns CDR1 SGDLS and CDR2 YYNGEE. The CDR3 bases are TGTGCCAGCAGCGTAGATATTAGGACTATTCATGGCTACACCTTC. Amino acids: CASSVDIRTIHGYTF. The whole variable domain, remainder taken from reference TRBV9 and TRBJ1-2, is DSGVTQTPKHLITATGQRVTLRCSPRSGDLSVYWYQQSLDQGLQFLIQYYNGEERAKGNILERFSAQQFPDLHSELNLSSLELGDSALYFCASSVDIRTIHGYTFGSGTRLTVV.

V is TRBV4-3 and J is TRBJ2-1, with 7 positions matching TRBD2. V dropped 2 bases and J dropped 9; count of bases not matched to a gene: 7. Looked up from germline, CDR1 is LGHNA and CDR2 is YSLEER. The CDR3 is made up of 14 amino acids. CDR3 amino acids: CASSQREGTTEQFF. As DNA, the CDR3 is TGCGCCAGCAGCCAAAGGGAGGGTACCACTGAGCAGTTCTTC.

This chain joins TRBV25-1 and TRBJ2-6, with D perhaps matching TRBD2 (5 bases). V gave up 1 base and J gave up 0 bases, with 7 bases separating them. Per the germline V gene, CDR1 is MGHDK and CDR2 is SYGVNS. CDR3 size: 16 residues. The CDR3 loop reads CASSEFGNSGANVLTF. CDR3 sequence (DNA): TGTGCCAGCAGTGAATTCGGGAACTCTGGGGCCAACGTCCTGACTTTC.

The table lists this clone with a count of one. The chain is built from TRBV7-9 and TRBJ2-3; TRBD1 aligns across 7 bases. The germline V gene encodes CDR1 SEHNR and CDR2 FQNEAQ (reference sequence). This CDR3 spans 15 amino acids. Unmatched junction bases numbered 9, after V lost 3 bases and J lost 6 bases. The CDR3 reads CASSFPTGREDTQYF. CDR3 sequence (DNA): TGTGCCAGCAGCTTCCCGACAGGGAGAGAGGATACGCAGTATTTT.

CDR3 region: CASSLDGRGTGPQHF. CDR3 DNA: TGCGCCAGCAGCTTGGACGGCAGGGGAACGGGACCCCAGCATTTT. The chain links TRBV5-1 to TRBJ1-5; maybe TRBD1 (6 bases). V was pared by 0 bases and J by 10 bases, with 17 bases between. Germline assignment: CDR1 SGHRS and CDR2 YFSETQ. CDR3 length: 15 residues.

The chain links TRBV7-2 to TRBJ1-5; D remains unclear. The V and J ends lost 1 base and 1 base respectively, with 14 bases between them. Germline V CDR1 and CDR2: SGHTA, FQGNSA. The CDR3 runs to 17 residues. The CDR3 DNA is TGTGCCAGCAGCTTAGAATCCCTTTCTACCAGCAATCAGCCCCAGCATTTT. Translated: CASSLESLSTSNQPQHF.

The chain is built from TRBV4-1 and TRBJ2-5; a possible D gene is TRBD2 (6 bases). The V end lost 3 bases, the J end lost 7 bases, and 15 bases lay between the germline ends. Germline lookup yields CDR1 MGHRA and CDR2 YSYEKL. The CDR3 has 14 amino acids. CDR3 in amino acids: CASSQEGFFRTQYF. As DNA, the CDR3 is TGCGCCAGCAGCCAGGAGGGGTTCTTCAGGACCCAGTACTTC.

The chain recombines TRBV4-2 with TRBJ1-4, with D possibly matching TRBD1 (5 bases). The CDR3 consists of 15 residues. V was trimmed by 2 bases and J by 8 bases, leaving 15 bases between them. Germline V lookup: CDR1 LGHNA, CDR2 YNFKEQ. The CDR3 here is CASSQRDSGREKLFF. In nucleotides, the CDR3 is TGTGCCAGCAGCCAAAGGGACTCCGGCCGGGAAAAACTGTTTTTT.

This clone was observed a single time. This chain joins TRBV7-9 and TRBJ1-1; D might be TRBD1 (5 bases). Trimming removed 1 base from V and 5 bases from J, with 11 bases in between. The CDR3 is 14 residues long. The germline gives CDR1 SEHNR, CDR2 FQNEAQ (reference sequence). CDR3 sequence: CASSLDWRGTEAFF. The CDR3 bases are TGTGCCAGCAGCTTAGATTGGCGGGGGACTGAAGCTTTCTTT.